Listed below are T cell receptor beta chains from one sample, sequenced in a study of shared clonotypes between healthy human individuals. This table comes from immunoSEQ multiplex PCR, and its TCRdb copy is limited to in-frame clones, with some not included. The table records 1,400,000 or so clones, approximately 98.5% of them present only once. The material sequenced was naive CD4+ T cells sorted from blood. All receptors derive from a man aged 25 to 40 in good health. CDR3s include the opening cysteine and the closing phenylalanine or tryptophan. D genes are given only for firm matches. Size values are once, few and many counts, or a class for expanded clones, and some rows have none.

D	size	V	J	DNA	CDR3
TRBD1	.	TRBV7-8	TRBJ2-7	TGTGCCAGCAGCCCGACCGGGACAGGGCAGGGCGAGCAGTACTTC	CASSPTGTGQGEQYF
TRBD1	.	TRBV5-1	TRBJ1-1	TGCGCCAGCAGCTTGTATCCGCAGGGGGGAATACTGGAAGCTTTCTTT	CASSLYPQGGILEAFF
.	.	TRBV7-2	TRBJ2-1	TGTGCCAGCAGAGGCGGGACAGTCAATGAGCAGTTCTTC	CASRGGTVNEQFF
.	few	TRBV20-1	TRBJ2-5	TGCAGTGCTAGAGATCGTGAGACCCAGTACTTC	CSARDRETQYF
.	.	TRBV6-1	TRBJ2-1	TGTGCCACCAACTTGGAAAGCAGGCGGTACAATGAGCAGTTCTTC	CATNLESRRYNEQFF
.	.	TRBV6-4	TRBJ1-2	TGTGCCAGCAGGCGGAGGCCCCCCTATGGCTACACCTTC	CASRRRPPYGYTF
TRBD1	.	TRBV14	TRBJ2-2	TGTGCCAGCAGCCAAGTGGGGGACAGTTCGGACACCGGGGAGCTGTTTTTT	CASSQVGDSSDTGELFF
.	.	TRBV27	TRBJ1-1	TGTGCCAGCAGTTTCCCGGGGAACACTGAAGCTTTCTTT	CASSFPGNTEAFF
.	.	TRBV7-3	TRBJ1-1	TGTGCCAGCAGCTTACGGGGACCGATGAACACTGAAGCTTTCTTT	CASSLRGPMNTEAFF
TRBD1	.	TRBV28	TRBJ2-7	TGTGCCAGCAGTTCCGGGACAGGGTTCTACGAGCAGTACTTC	CASSSGTGFYEQYF
TRBD2	.	TRBV19	TRBJ2-1	TGTGCCAGTATTAATGAGGAGGGGCGGACTAGCGGGGGATACAATGAGCAGTTCTTC	CASINEEGRTSGGYNEQFF
TRBD2	.	TRBV25-1	TRBJ2-6	TGTGCCAGCAGTGAATTTGGGACTAGCGTCTCTGGGGCCAACGTCCTGACTTTC	CASSEFGTSVSGANVLTF
.	.	TRBV5-4	TRBJ2-7	TGTGCCAGCAGCTTAGGGGGGGGACAATACTACGAGCAGTACTTC	CASSLGGGQYYEQYF
TRBD2	.	TRBV28	TRBJ2-1	TGTGCCAGCAGTTTACCTGCGGGACTAGCGGACAATGAGCAGTTCTTC	CASSLPAGLADNEQFF
TRBD1	.	TRBV7-9	TRBJ1-4	TGTGCCAGCAGCTTATCCCAGACAGGGAAAAATGAAAAACTGTTTTTT	CASSLSQTGKNEKLFF
TRBD2	once	TRBV5-1	TRBJ2-2	TGCGCCAGCAGCAGAGGGGAGGGCGGGGAGCTGTTTTTT	CASSRGEGGELFF
.	.	TRBV7-8	TRBJ2-7	TGTGCCAGCAGCTTATCCAGTGGGGTAGCAACGTACGAGCAGTACTTC	CASSLSSGVATYEQYF
TRBD1	.	TRBV5-1	TRBJ2-7	TGCGCCAGCAGCTTTCAGGGGGACGAGCAGTACTTC	CASSFQGDEQYF
.	.	TRBV19	TRBJ1-5	TGTGCCAGTAGTTTTTGGGACTCTCGTGGTCAGCCCCAGCATTTT	CASSFWDSRGQPQHF
TRBD2	.	TRBV5-1	TRBJ2-2	TGCGCCAGCAGCTGGACTAGCGGGAGTATGATCACCGGGGAGCTGTTTTTT	CASSWTSGSMITGELFF
.	.	TRBV5-5	TRBJ2-5	TGTGCCAGCAGCCGAGGACAGTTGGCAGAGACCCAGTACTTC	CASSRGQLAETQYF
.	.	TRBV25-1	TRBJ2-7	TGTGCCAGCAGTGATCCGGCTTCCGAGCAGTACTTC	CASSDPASEQYF
.	.	TRBV30	TRBJ1-1	TGTGCTATTTACGGGGGGAGCACTGAAGCTTTCTTT	CAIYGGSTEAFF
.	.	TRBV5-6	TRBJ1-1	TGTGCCAGCAGCTTGGTGGGGGCTCTAGCTGAAGCTTTCTTT	CASSLVGALAEAFF
.	.	TRBV4-1	TRBJ2-5	TGCGCCAGCAGCCAAGAGCATAACAGGGTAGAGACCCAGTACTTC	CASSQEHNRVETQYF
TRBD1	.	TRBV7-9	TRBJ2-7	TGTGCCAGCAGCTTGGGGGACAGGAGAAACTACGAGCAGTACTTC	CASSLGDRRNYEQYF
TRBD2	.	TRBV7-8	TRBJ2-3	TGTGCCAGCAGCACCGGACTAGCGGCCACAGATACGCAGTATTTT	CASSTGLAATDTQYF
.	.	TRBV29-1	TRBJ2-3	TGCAGCGTTAAATTGGGTACGCAGTATTTT	CSVKLGTQYF
.	.	TRBV9	TRBJ2-5	TGTGCCAGCAGCGTAGGGAGGCAAGAGACCCAGTACTTC	CASSVGRQETQYF
.	.	TRBV5-5	TRBJ2-1	TGTGCCAGCAGGCGAGCAGTCGATTCCTACAATGAGCAGTTCTTC	CASRRAVDSYNEQFF
.	.	TRBV28	TRBJ2-4	TGTGCCAGCAGTCGGAGGCTAGCCAAAAACATTCAGTACTTC	CASSRRLAKNIQYF
.	.	TRBV7-8	TRBJ2-7	TGTGCCAGCAGCTTACAAGGGGGTCCCGGGGCCTTAACGGGTTACGAGCAGTACTTC	CASSLQGGPGALTGYEQYF
.	.	TRBV6-1	TRBJ1-5	TGTGCCAGCAGTGGGTCAGGGGAGGGGAGGCCCCAGCATTTT	CASSGSGEGRPQHF
TRBD2	.	TRBV11-3	TRBJ2-1	TGTGCCAGCAGCTTAGAACTAGCGGGAGGAAACAATGAGCAGTTCTTC	CASSLELAGGNNEQFF
TRBD2	.	TRBV19	TRBJ2-7	TGTGCCAGTAGAACCCGGGGGGGGCACGAGCAGTACTTC	CASRTRGGHEQYF
.	.	TRBV28	TRBJ2-5	TGTGCCAGCAATTCCGGGGTATATTTGGAGACCCAGTACTTC	CASNSGVYLETQYF
.	.	TRBV5-1	TRBJ1-1	TGCGCCAGCAGCTCGTCAGGACTAAACACTGAAGCTTTCTTT	CASSSSGLNTEAFF
.	.	TRBV5-1	TRBJ1-3	TGCGCCAGCAGCCTCGGACGAGCGGAGGGAAACACCATATATTTT	CASSLGRAEGNTIYF
.	.	TRBV7-2	TRBJ2-1	TGTGCCAGCAGCAACAGGGACGCCCGGCAGTTCTTC	CASSNRDARQFF
.	.	TRBV5-1	TRBJ2-7	TGCGCCAGCAGCTTTAACCCAGGGTCCCCCTACGAGCAGTACTTC	CASSFNPGSPYEQYF
.	.	TRBV2	TRBJ1-2	TGTGCCAGCAGTGAAGCTGAAACTTATGGGGATTCCTATGGCTACACCTTC	CASSEAETYGDSYGYTF
.	.	TRBV11-2	TRBJ1-5	TGTGCCAGCAGCTTTTCGGATAGCAATCAGCCCCAGCATTTT	CASSFSDSNQPQHF
TRBD1	.	TRBV19	TRBJ1-2	TGTGCCAGTAGTATGCCCGACTTACAGGGGGCGGATGGCTACACCTTC	CASSMPDLQGADGYTF
.	.	TRBV4-3	TRBJ1-2	TGCGCCAGCAGCCACAGGGGAGGTGCGTATGGCTACACCTTC	CASSHRGGAYGYTF
TRBD1	.	TRBV18	TRBJ2-5	TGTGCCAGCTCACCACTTCGATCCCCGCGGGACAGGGGGCCACCCGGTCGAGAGACCCAGTACTTC	CASSPLRSPRDRGPPGRETQYF
.	.	TRBV14	TRBJ2-2	TGTGCCAGCAGCACGGGCGTCCCCGGGGAGCTGTTTTTT	CASSTGVPGELFF
.	.	TRBV2	TRBJ1-2	TGTGCCAGCAGTGGAGTCACCGGATCCGACTATGGCTACACCTTC	CASSGVTGSDYGYTF
TRBD1	.	TRBV7-2	TRBJ1-5	TGTGCCAGCAGCACAGGGGGCAATCAGCCCCAGCATTTT	CASSTGGNQPQHF
.	.	TRBV6-5	TRBJ1-3	TGTGCCAGCAGTTACTCAGGGGGAAACACCATATATTTT	CASSYSGGNTIYF